This T cell receptor (beta chain) was observed in a study of blood T cell repertoires in COVID-19. The protocol was immunoSEQ multiplex PCR, while the TCRdb copy is restricted to in-frame clones and leaves out a portion. This sample yields about 190,000 clones, of which approximately 86% are seen a single time; 1.1% belongs to the top ten. In the case of this clone: Sequence at one end of the junction differs from germline and may be a read error.

The CDR3 covers 14 residues. Germline-derived CDR1 and CDR2 are MGHDK and SYGVNS. The J gene is TRBJ1-1, the V gene TRBV25-1, with 8 positions matching TRBD1. The sample taken for sequencing was peripheral blood. The source is a man aged 25-45 years with acute or convalescent COVID-19. CDR3 sequence reads: CASGEQGVGTEAFF. The CDR3 region has the DNA TGTGCCAGCGGTGAACAGGGGGTGGGCACTGAAGCTTTCTTT.